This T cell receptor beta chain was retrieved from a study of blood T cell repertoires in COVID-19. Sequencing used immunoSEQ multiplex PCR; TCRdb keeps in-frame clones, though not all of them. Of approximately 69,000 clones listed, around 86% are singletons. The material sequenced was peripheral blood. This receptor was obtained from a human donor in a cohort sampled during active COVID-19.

CDR3 DNA: TGTGCCAGCAGCCCAAACACGGGACAGATGGGGACTGAAGCTTTCTTT. It encodes CASSPNTGQMGTEAFF. The rearrangement joins TRBV3-1 (or the pseudogene TRBV3-2) to TRBJ1-1, with TRBD1 matching 7 bases. V gave up 4 bases and J gave up 5 bases; unmatched junction bases: 13. Germline CDR1 reads LGHDT; CDR2 reads YNNKEL (reference sequence). This CDR3 is 16 amino acids long.